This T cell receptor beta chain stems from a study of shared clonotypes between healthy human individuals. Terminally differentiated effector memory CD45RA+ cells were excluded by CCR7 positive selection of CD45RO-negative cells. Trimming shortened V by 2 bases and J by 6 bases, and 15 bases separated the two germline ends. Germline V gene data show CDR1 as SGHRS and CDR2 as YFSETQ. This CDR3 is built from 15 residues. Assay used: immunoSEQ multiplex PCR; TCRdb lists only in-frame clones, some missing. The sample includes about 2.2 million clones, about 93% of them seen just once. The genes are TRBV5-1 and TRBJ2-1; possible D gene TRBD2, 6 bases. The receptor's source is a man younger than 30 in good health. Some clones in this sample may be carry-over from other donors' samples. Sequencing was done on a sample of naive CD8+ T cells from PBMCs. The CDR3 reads CASSFRAGLSNEQFF. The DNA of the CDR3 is TGCGCCAGCAGCTTTAGGGCGGGATTGTCCAATGAGCAGTTCTTC.